This TCR beta chain comes out of a study of OX40 agonist ivuxolimab in advanced cancers. General observations from the study: Clonal expansion among partial responders at 0.1-3.0 mg/kg ranked near the lowest.

Sequencing used immunoSEQ multiplex PCR; TCRdb keeps in-frame clones, though not all of them. The table records roughly 77,000 clones, approximately 92% of them present only once. With regard to this clone: Its antigen is not identified.

V dropped 6 bases and J dropped 6; count of bases not matched to a gene: 3. The CDR3 has 15 residues. Germline V gene data show CDR1 as MNHEY and CDR2 as SVGAGI. This chain connects TRBV6-5 to TRBJ2-1; 15 nucleotides agree with TRBD2. Sequencing was performed on CD4+ or CD8+ T cells sorted from blood, taken in a trial of the OX40 agonist ivuxolimab. This TCR came from an adult with an advanced solid tumor such as melanoma, head and neck, liver or kidney cancer. This CDR3 is CASRRTSGGANEQFF. The CDR3 DNA reads as TGTGCCAGCAGACGGACTAGCGGGGGGGCCAATGAGCAGTTCTTC.